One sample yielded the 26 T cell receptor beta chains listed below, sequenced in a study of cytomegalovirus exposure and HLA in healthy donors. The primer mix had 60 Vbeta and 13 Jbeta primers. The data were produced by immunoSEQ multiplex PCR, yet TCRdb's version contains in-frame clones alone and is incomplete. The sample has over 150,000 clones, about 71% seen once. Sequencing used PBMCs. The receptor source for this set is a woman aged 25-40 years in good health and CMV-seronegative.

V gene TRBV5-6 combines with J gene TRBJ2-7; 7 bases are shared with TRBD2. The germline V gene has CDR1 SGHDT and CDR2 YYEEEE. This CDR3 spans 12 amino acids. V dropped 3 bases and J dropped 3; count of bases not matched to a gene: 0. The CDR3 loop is CASSWGGYEQYF. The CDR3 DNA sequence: TGTGCCAGCAGCTGGGGGGGCTACGAGCAGTACTTC.

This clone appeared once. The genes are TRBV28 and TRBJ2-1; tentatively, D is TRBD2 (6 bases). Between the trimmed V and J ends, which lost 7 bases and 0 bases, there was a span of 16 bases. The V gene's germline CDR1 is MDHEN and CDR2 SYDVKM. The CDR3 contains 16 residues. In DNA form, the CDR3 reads TGTGCCAGCACCCTTGGGGGGACGGGCTCCTACAATGAGCAGTTCTTC. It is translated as CASTLGGTGSYNEQFF.

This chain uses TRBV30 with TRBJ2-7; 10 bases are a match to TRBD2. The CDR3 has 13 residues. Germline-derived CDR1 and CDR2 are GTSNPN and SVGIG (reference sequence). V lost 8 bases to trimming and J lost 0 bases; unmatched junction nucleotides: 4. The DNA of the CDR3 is TGTGCCGGAACTAGCGGGGACTCCTACGAGCAGTACTTC. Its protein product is CAGTSGDSYEQYF.

CDR3: CASSLGSGFEAFF. The CDR3 DNA reads as TGTGCCAGCAGCTTAGGGTCGGGGTTTGAAGCTTTCTTT. This chain links TRBV7-6 with TRBJ1-1, with D uncertain. CDR1 SGHVS and CDR2 FNYEAQ come from the germline V gene. The CDR3 has 13 amino acids. V lost 1 base and J lost 7, with 10 bases in between.

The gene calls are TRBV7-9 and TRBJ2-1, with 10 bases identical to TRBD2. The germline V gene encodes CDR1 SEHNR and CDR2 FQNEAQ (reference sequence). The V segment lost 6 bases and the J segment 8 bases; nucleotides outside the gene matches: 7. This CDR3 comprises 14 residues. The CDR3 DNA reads TGTGCCAGCAGACCGGGACTAGCGTTTGATGAGCAGTTCTTC. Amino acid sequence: CASRPGLAFDEQFF.

CDR3 nucleotide sequence: TGTGCCAGCAGTTTAATCACAGGGGGCCTCGGCAATCAGCCCCAGCATTTT. The encoded protein is CASSLITGGLGNQPQHF. The chain employs TRBV28 and TRBJ1-5; TRBD1 matches at 9 bases. The CDR3 has 17 amino acids. From germline, CDR1 is MDHEN and CDR2 SYDVKM. After removal of 2 bases from V and 2 bases from J, the junction contained 7 bases not matched to a gene.

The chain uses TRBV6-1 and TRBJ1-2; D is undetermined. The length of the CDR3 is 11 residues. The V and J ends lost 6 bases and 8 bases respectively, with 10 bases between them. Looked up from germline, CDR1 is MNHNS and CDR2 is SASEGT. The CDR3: CASRQEGGYTF. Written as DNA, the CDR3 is TGTGCCAGCAGGCAAGAGGGCGGCTACACCTTC.

CDR3 sequence (DNA): TGTGCCAGCAGCCAAAAAGACCTCCGGGACTCCTACGAGCAGTACTTC. The encoded protein is CASSQKDLRDSYEQYF. The genes are TRBV14 and TRBJ2-7; TRBD2 is a possible D gene (5 bases). This CDR3 spans 16 amino acids. Trimming took 2 bases from V and 0 from J, leaving 14 bases between them. Germline-derived CDR1 and CDR2 are SGHDN and FVKESK.

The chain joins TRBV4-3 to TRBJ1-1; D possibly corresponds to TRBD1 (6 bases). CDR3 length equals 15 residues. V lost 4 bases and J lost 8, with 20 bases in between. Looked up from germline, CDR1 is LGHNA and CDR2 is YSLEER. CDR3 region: CASSRGPQGRSEAFF. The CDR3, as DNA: TGCGCCAGCAGCCGGGGACCACAGGGTCGCTCAGAAGCTTTCTTT.

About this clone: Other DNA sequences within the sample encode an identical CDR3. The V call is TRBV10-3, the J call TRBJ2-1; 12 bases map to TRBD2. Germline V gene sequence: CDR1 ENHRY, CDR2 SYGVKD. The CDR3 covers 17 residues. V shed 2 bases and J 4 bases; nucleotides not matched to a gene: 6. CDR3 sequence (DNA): TGTGCCATCAGTGAGGGGTCCACTAGCGGGAGGTACAATGAGCAGTTCTTC. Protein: CAISEGSTSGRYNEQFF.

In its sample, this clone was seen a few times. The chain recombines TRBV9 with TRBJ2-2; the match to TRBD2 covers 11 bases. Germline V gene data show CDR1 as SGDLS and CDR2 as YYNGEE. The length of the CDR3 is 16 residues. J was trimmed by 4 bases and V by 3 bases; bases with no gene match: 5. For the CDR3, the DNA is TGTGCCAGCAGCGCGGGGACTAGCGGAGGCACCGGGGAGCTGTTTTTT. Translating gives CASSAGTSGGTGELFF.

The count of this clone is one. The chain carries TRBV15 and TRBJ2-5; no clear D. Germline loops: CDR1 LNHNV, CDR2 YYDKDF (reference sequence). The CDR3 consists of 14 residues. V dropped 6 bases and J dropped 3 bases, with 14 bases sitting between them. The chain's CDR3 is CATSPLGLKETQYF. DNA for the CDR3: TGTGCCACCAGTCCATTGGGCCTAAAAGAGACCCAGTACTTC.

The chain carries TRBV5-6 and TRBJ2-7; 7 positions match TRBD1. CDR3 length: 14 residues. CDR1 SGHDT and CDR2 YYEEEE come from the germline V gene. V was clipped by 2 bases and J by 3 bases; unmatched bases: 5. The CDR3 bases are TGTGCCAGCAGCTTTAACCGGGACAGCTACGAGCAGTACTTC. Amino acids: CASSFNRDSYEQYF.

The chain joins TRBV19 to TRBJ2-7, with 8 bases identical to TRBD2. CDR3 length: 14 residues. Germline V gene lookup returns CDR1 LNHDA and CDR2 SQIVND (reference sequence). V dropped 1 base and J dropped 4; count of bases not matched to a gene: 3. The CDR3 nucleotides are TGTGCCAGTAGTATAGCGGGAGGGCTTTACGAGCAGTACTTC. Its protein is CASSIAGGLYEQYF.

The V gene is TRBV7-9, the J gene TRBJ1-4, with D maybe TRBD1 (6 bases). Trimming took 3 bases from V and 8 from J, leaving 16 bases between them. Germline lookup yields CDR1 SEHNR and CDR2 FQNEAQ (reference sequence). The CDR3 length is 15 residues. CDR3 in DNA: TGTGCCAGCAGCTTGGTCGGTTCAGGGGACGAAAAACTGTTTTTT. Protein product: CASSLVGSGDEKLFF.

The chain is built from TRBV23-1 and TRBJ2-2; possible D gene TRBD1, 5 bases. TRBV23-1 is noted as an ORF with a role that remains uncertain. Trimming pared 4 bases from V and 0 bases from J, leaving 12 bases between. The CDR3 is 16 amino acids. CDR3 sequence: CASSPGAFANTGELFF. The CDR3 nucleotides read TGCGCCAGCAGTCCTGGGGCCTTCGCGAACACCGGGGAGCTGTTTTTT.

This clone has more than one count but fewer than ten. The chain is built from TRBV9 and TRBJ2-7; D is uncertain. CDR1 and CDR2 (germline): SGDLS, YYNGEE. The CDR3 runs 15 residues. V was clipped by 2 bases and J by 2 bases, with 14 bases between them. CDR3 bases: TGTGCCAGCAGCGTCTCGGCGGCGGATACCTACGAGCAGTACTTC. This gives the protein CASSVSAADTYEQYF.

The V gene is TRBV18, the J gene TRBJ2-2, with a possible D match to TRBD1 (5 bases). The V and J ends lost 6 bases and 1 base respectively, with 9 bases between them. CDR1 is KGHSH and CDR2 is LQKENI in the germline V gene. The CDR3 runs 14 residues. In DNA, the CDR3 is TGTGCCAGCTCCCTACAGGAGAACACCGGGGAGCTGTTTTTT. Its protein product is CASSLQENTGELFF.

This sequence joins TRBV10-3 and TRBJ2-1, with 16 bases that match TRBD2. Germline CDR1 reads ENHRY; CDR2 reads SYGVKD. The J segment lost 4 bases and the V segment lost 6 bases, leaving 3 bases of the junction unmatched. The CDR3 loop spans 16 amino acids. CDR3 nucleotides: TGTGCCATCAGGGGGACTAGCGGGAGGGAATACAATGAGCAGTTCTTC. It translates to CAIRGTSGREYNEQFF.

As DNA, the CDR3 is TGTGCCAGCAGCTTAGCAGGCACTAATCAGCCCCAGCATTTT. Translated, it gives CASSLAGTNQPQHF. This chain joins TRBV11-2 and TRBJ1-5, with D unclear. Per the germline V gene, CDR1 is SGHAT and CDR2 is FQNNGV. The CDR3 is 14 amino acids. Trimming left V 1 base short and J 4 bases short, with 8 bases between.

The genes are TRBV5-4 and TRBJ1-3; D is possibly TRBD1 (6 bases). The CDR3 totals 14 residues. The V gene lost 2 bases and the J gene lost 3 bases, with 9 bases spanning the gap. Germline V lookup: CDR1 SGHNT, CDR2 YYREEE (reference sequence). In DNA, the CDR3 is TGTGCCAGCAGCTTTTGGGGGCATGGAAACACCATATATTTT. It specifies CASSFWGHGNTIYF.

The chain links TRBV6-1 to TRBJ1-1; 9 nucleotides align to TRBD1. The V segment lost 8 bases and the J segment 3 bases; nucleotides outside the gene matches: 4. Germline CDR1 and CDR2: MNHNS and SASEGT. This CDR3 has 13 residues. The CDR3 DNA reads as TGTGCCAGCGCCGGGACAGGGTACACTGAAGCTTTCTTT. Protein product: CASAGTGYTEAFF.

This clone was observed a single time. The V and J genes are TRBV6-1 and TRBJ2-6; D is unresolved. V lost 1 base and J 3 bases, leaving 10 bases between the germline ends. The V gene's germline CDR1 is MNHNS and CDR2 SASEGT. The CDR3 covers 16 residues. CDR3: CASSEVFGFGANVLTF. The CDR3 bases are TGTGCCAGCAGTGAAGTCTTTGGCTTTGGGGCCAACGTCCTGACTTTC.

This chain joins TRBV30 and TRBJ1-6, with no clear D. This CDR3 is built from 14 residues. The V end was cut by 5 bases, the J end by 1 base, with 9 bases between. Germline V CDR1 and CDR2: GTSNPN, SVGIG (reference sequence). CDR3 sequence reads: CAWSAGSYNSPLHF. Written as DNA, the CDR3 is TGTGCCTGGTCCGCGGGATCCTATAATTCACCCCTCCACTTT.

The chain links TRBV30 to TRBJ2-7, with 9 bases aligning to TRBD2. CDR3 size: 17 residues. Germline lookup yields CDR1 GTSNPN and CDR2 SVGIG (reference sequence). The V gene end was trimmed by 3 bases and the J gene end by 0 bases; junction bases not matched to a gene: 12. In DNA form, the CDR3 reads TGTGCCTGGAGGAAGAGACTTCTAGCGGGGAGCTCCTACGAGCAGTACTTC. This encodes CAWRKRLLAGSSYEQYF.

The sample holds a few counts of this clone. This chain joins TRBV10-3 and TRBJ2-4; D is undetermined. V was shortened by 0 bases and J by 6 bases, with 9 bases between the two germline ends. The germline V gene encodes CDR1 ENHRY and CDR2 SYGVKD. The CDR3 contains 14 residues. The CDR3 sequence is CAISESYSSNIQYF. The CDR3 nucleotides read TGTGCCATCAGTGAGTCGTACAGTTCAAACATTCAGTACTTC.